This TCR beta chain stems from a study of early T cells in non-severe SARS-CoV-2 infection. The CDR3 runs to 12 residues. Germline V CDR1 and CDR2: SQVTM, ANQGSEA. The V and J ends lost 5 bases and 4 bases respectively, with 8 bases between them. This clonotype has only a few counts. TCRdb re-called the 5' RACE reads through MiXCR, storing one row per CDR3 protein. The profile covers approximately 47,000 distinct CDR3 sequences, with around 10% appearing a single time and about 5.3% taken by the ten largest. Sequences were derived from whole blood, sampled at baseline. The TCR comes from an adult who was a healthcare worker with PCR-confirmed SARS-CoV-2 infection or an uninfected control (not recorded which). The chain is built from TRBV29-1 and TRBJ2-2; no firm D call. The CDR3 DNA reads as TGCAGCGTTCTATGGGGCACCGGGGAGCTGTTTTTT. This codes for CSVLWGTGELFF.